This paragraph reports one TCR beta chain. It lacks a known antigen. The input lacks base qualities; no much larger clone sits a single base away. The data were obtained in a study of T cell changes during pregnancy in multiple sclerosis (dated by TCRdb to between 2019 and 2020). Turning to the overall study: The study looked at changes in the T cell repertoire across pregnancy in women with multiple sclerosis.

V is trimmed back by 4 bases and J by 6 bases, and the junction contains 7 bases that no gene match accounts for. Counted from cysteine to phenylalanine, this CDR3 has 15 amino acids. Only CDR3 DNA is held: 45 bases, read in frame from base 1. The germline V gene yields SGHRS for CDR1 and YFSETQ for CDR2. The library came from the immunoSEQ multiplex PCR assay. Held by TCRdb, this immuneACCESS table contains in-frame sequences only and omits some clones. Under half of the omission traces to an unresolved V gene where checked; the cause of the rest is unknown. In this sample the table shows approximately 66,000 clones, 85% to 95% of which occur a single time. Together, the top ten hold about 2% of the sample.

The specimen comprised peripheral blood, sampled in the third trimester of pregnancy. The clonotype was recovered from a female donor in good health, enrolled as a control in a pregnancy study. The V gene is TRBV5-1 and the J gene is TRBJ1-5; TRBD1 aligns with 10 central bases. In nucleotide form, the sequence is TGCGCCAGCAGCACCGGGACAGGGGAGGGTCAGCCCCAGCATTTT. Its amino acids are CASSTGTGEGQPQHF.